Presented here are 21 T cell receptor beta chains from one specimen sequenced in a study of radiotherapy plus CTLA-4 blockade in lung cancer. Sequencing was performed with immunoSEQ multiplex PCR; in TCRdb, only in-frame clones are kept and a portion is missing. The data show around 110,000 clones, roughly 80% seen once. The sequencing here drew on peripheral blood, taken from a patient treated with radiotherapy plus ipilimumab. The receptor source for this set is a human donor with non-small cell lung cancer that progressed on radiotherapy plus ipilimumab. Some clones in this sample may be carry-over from other donors' samples.

This chain uses TRBV30 with TRBJ1-6, with 9 nucleotides matching TRBD1. Germline V gene sequence: CDR1 GTSNPN, CDR2 SVGIG (reference sequence). The CDR3 extends over 15 amino acids. J lost 9 bases, V lost 5 bases, and 11 bases had no gene match. CDR3: CAWVPGQGMGSPLHF. DNA of the CDR3: TGTGCCTGGGTCCCGGGACAGGGAATGGGTTCACCCCTCCACTTT.

J is TRBJ1-4 and V is TRBV19, with 7 bases fitting TRBD1. The CDR3 length is 15 residues. CDR1 is LNHDA, CDR2 SQIVND, per germline (reference sequence). The J segment lost 6 bases and the V segment lost 5 bases, leaving 9 bases of the junction unmatched. CDR3 sequence: CASSPGTAIDEKLFF. The CDR3 coding sequence is TGTGCCAGTAGTCCCGGGACAGCGATAGATGAAAAACTGTTTTTT.

This chain uses TRBV18 with TRBJ2-1; TRBD1 aligns across 10 bases. Per the germline V gene, CDR1 is KGHSH and CDR2 is LQKENI. J lost 7 bases, V lost 2 bases, and 2 bases had no gene match. This CDR3 region has 14 residues. CDR3 in DNA: TGTGCCAGCTCACCAGGGACAGGGGAGAATGAGCAGTTCTTC. Amino acids: CASSPGTGENEQFF.

The V and J genes are TRBV5-4 and TRBJ2-5, with D possibly being TRBD1 or TRBD2 (5 bases each). The J call may be wrong; the DNA end is better matched by TRBJ2-7. Germline V CDR1 and CDR2: SGHNT, YYREEE (reference sequence). The CDR3 is 13 amino acids. CDR3 coding DNA: TGTGCCAGCAGCTTAGGGTATGGGGGCGAGCAGTACTTC. Translation: CASSLGYGGEQYF.

The rearrangement uses TRBV4-3 and TRBJ1-4, with D uncertain. Looked up from germline, CDR1 is LGHNA and CDR2 is YSLEER. The CDR3 has 18 amino acids. Trimming stripped 4 bases from V and 0 bases from J, with 18 bases between. The CDR3 protein is CASSLGRFLVATNEKLFF. The CDR3 DNA sequence: TGCGCCAGCAGCCTAGGGAGGTTTTTAGTTGCAACTAATGAAAAACTGTTTTTT.

J is TRBJ1-1 and V is TRBV9, with 8 bases matching TRBD1. V shed 1 base and J 1 base; nucleotides not matched to a gene: 12. Germline V CDR1 and CDR2: SGDLS, YYNGEE. This CDR3 is 18 amino acids long. The CDR3 reads CASSVLQGDPNKNTEAFF. Written as DNA, the CDR3 is TGTGCCAGCAGCGTACTACAGGGGGACCCCAACAAGAACACTGAAGCTTTCTTT.

This chain joins TRBV9 and TRBJ2-2; no clear D gene. Looked up from germline, CDR1 is SGDLS and CDR2 is YYNGEE. CDR3 size: 15 residues. V gave up 3 bases and J gave up 4 bases, with 13 bases separating them. CDR3 sequence (DNA): TGTGCCAGCAGCGCCGTCTCGATGGGCACCGGGGAGCTGTTTTTT. It specifies CASSAVSMGTGELFF.

This chain connects TRBV5-1 to TRBJ2-2; the match to TRBD1 covers 8 bases. Per the germline V gene, CDR1 is SGHRS and CDR2 is YFSETQ. Losses at the gene ends were 2 bases for V and 6 bases for J; bases not matched to a gene: 6. CDR3 length equals 15 residues. CDR3 nucleotides: TGCGCCAGCAGCTTCCAGGGGGCTTATGCCGGGGAGCTGTTTTTT. Its translation is CASSFQGAYAGELFF.

The rearrangement links TRBV7-2 to TRBJ2-1; 14 positions agree with TRBD2. The V gene's germline CDR1 is SGHTA and CDR2 FQGNSA. This CDR3 is built from 16 residues. The trim removed 5 bases at V and 14 bases at J, leaving 14 bases unmatched. Written as DNA, the CDR3 is TGTGCCAGCAGCCTACTGGGGACTAGCGGGGGACCTTTAGAGTTCTTC. This codes for CASSLLGTSGGPLEFF.

This chain joins TRBV28 and TRBJ1-1; D is perhaps TRBD1 (6 bases). CDR1 MDHEN and CDR2 SYDVKM come from the germline V gene. The CDR3 is made up of 11 amino acids. Trimming took 10 bases from V and 12 from J, leaving 18 bases between them. The CDR3 here is CATHQGFRSFF. CDR3 DNA sequence: TGTGCCACACACCAGGGGTTTCGGTCTTTCTTT.

The chain couples TRBV25-1 to TRBJ1-2; D is uncertain. V was clipped by 9 bases and J by 4 bases, with 18 bases between them. The CDR3 totals 14 residues. Germline V gene lookup returns CDR1 MGHDK and CDR2 SYGVNS. The CDR3 here is CASWRTGSGYGYTF. CDR3 coding DNA: TGTGCCAGTTGGAGAACTGGTTCTGGCTATGGCTACACCTTC.

This chain joins TRBV28 and TRBJ2-7; 8 bases are shared with TRBD1. The CDR3 length is 14 residues. Germline V gene lookup returns CDR1 MDHEN and CDR2 SYDVKM. Unmatched junction bases numbered 14, after V lost 4 bases and J lost 12 bases. The CDR3 is CASSSQTGAPAPYF. The CDR3 DNA follows: TGTGCCAGCAGTTCTCAGACAGGGGCCCCCGCTCCGTACTTC.

The rearrangement uses TRBV7-8 and TRBJ1-1; 11 nucleotides align to TRBD1. The CDR3 sequence is 16 residues long. With V trimmed by 5 bases and J by 2 bases, 7 bases remained unmatched. CDR1 is SGHVS and CDR2 is FQNEAQ in the germline V gene. The CDR3: CASSLRDRGTNTEAFF. CDR3 nucleotides: TGTGCCAGCAGCCTGCGGGACAGGGGGACTAACACTGAAGCTTTCTTT. Variable domain in full (rest from reference TRBV7-8 and TRBJ1-1): GAGVSQSPRYKVAKRGQDVALRCDPISGHVSLFWYQQALGQGPEFLTYFQNEAQLDKSGLPSDRFFAERPEGSVSTLKIQRTQQEDSAVYLCASSLRDRGTNTEAFFGQGTRLTVV.

The V call is TRBV5-1, the J call TRBJ2-7, with D possibly TRBD1 on 5 matching bases. With 3 bases removed from V and 0 bases from J, the gap between germline ends came to 13 bases. Looked up from germline, CDR1 is SGHRS and CDR2 is YFSETQ. This CDR3 has 15 amino acids. CDR3 coding DNA: TGCGCCAGCAGCTCGGACAATTGGAGCTCCTACGAGCAGTACTTC. It is translated as CASSSDNWSSYEQYF.

The J gene is TRBJ2-1, the V gene TRBV27, with TRBD2 matching over 9 bases. Germline loops: CDR1 MNHEY, CDR2 SMNVEV (reference sequence). The CDR3 sequence is 21 residues long. V lost 2 bases, J lost 2 bases, and 19 bases stayed unmatched. The CDR3: CASSLTRRGGLLPMPYNEQFF. CDR3 nucleotides: TGTGCCAGCAGTTTAACGAGGCGGGGGGGCCTCCTCCCCATGCCCTACAATGAGCAGTTCTTC.

The chain carries TRBV4-3 and TRBJ2-1; TRBD2 matches at 9 bases. V gave up 4 bases and J gave up 7 bases; unmatched junction bases: 14. The germline CDR1 and CDR2 sequences are LGHNA and YSLEER. The CDR3 has 17 residues. CDR3 protein: CASSPRASGAKVNEQFF. The CDR3 coding sequence is TGCGCCAGCAGCCCTCGGGCTAGCGGGGCCAAGGTTAATGAGCAGTTCTTC.

This clone was seen just once. V is TRBV19 and J is TRBJ2-3; D ambiguous. The CDR3 is 14 amino acids. Germline V gene data show CDR1 as LNHDA and CDR2 as SQIVND (reference sequence). V lost 0 bases and J lost 7, with 11 bases in between. Here the CDR3 reads CASSIEGRTNTQYF. The CDR3 nucleotides are TGTGCCAGTAGTATAGAGGGTAGAACCAATACGCAGTATTTT.

The rearrangement uses TRBV4-3 and TRBJ1-5; D perhaps matches TRBD1 (5 bases). The germline V gene has CDR1 LGHNA and CDR2 YSLEER. V was cut by 1 base and J by 5 bases, with 6 bases left in between. CDR3 length equals 13 residues. The CDR3 loop is CASSQGGDQPQHF. The CDR3 DNA sequence: TGCGCCAGCAGCCAAGGAGGGGATCAGCCCCAGCATTTT.

As to this clone: This specimen includes other DNA sequences encoding the same CDR3. The chain is built from TRBV6-6 and TRBJ1-2; D is unclear. V lost 0 bases and J 8 bases, leaving 7 bases between the germline ends. The CDR3 sequence is 12 residues long. Germline values: CDR1 MNHNY, CDR2 SVGAGI (reference sequence). The CDR3 coding sequence is TGTGCCAGCAGTTACTCGGGGAGGGGCTACACCTTC. This sequence encodes CASSYSGRGYTF.

The chain employs TRBV6-1 and TRBJ1-1, with TRBD1 matching over 9 bases. The CDR3 is 13 amino acids. From germline, CDR1 is MNHNS and CDR2 SASEGT. V dropped 1 base and J dropped 11; count of bases not matched to a gene: 5. DNA for the CDR3: TGTGCCAGCAGTGAAGACGGGACAGGGCAGGCTTTCTTT. Its protein is CASSEDGTGQAFF.

The rearrangement links TRBV6-1 to TRBJ1-6; tentative D call: TRBD1 (6 bases). There are 15 residues in the CDR3. CDR1 MNHNS and CDR2 SASEGT come from the germline V gene. V was clipped by 3 bases and J by 7 bases, with 13 bases between them. Written as DNA, the CDR3 is TGTGCCAGCAGTGATGAGGTAGGGGGGAATTCACCCCTCCACTTT. Protein product: CASSDEVGGNSPLHF.